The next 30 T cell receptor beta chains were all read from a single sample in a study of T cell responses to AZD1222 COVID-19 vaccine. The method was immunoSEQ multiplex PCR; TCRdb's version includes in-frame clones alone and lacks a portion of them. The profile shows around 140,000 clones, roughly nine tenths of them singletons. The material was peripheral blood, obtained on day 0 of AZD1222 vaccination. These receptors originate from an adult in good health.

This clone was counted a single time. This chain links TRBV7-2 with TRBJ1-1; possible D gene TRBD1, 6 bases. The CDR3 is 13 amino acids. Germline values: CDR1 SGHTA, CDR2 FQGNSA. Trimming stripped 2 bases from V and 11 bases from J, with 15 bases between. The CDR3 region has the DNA TGTGCCAGCAGCTTATTCGGGACATTAGTTGCTTTCTTT. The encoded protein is CASSLFGTLVAFF.

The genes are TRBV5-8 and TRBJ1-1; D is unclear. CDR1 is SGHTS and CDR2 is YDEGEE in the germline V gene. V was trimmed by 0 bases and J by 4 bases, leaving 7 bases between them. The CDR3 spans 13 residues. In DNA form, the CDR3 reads TGTGCCAGCAGCTTGGGAGGACCCACTGAAGCTTTCTTT. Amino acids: CASSLGGPTEAFF.

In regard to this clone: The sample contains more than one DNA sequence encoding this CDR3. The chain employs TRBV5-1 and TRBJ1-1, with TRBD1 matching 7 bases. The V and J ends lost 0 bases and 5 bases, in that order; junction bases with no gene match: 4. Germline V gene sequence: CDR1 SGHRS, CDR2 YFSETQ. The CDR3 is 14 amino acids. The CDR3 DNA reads TGCGCCAGCAGCTTGGATCCAGGGGGAACTGAAGCTTTCTTT. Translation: CASSLDPGGTEAFF.

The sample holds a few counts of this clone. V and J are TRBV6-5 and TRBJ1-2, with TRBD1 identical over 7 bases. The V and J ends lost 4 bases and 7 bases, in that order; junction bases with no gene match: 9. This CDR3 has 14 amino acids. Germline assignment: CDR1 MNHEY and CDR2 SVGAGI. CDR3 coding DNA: TGTGCCAGCAGTTTACAAGGGGGCGCGACTGGCTACACCTTC. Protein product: CASSLQGGATGYTF.

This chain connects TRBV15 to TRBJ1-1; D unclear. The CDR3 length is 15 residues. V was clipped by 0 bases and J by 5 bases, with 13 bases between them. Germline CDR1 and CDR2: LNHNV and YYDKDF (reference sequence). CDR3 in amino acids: CATSRDLVRKTEAFF. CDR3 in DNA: TGTGCCACCAGCAGAGATCTGGTACGGAAAACTGAAGCTTTCTTT. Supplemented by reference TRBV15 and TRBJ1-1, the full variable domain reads DAMVIQNPRYQVTQFGKPVTLSCSQTLNHNVMYWYQQKSSQAPKLLFHYYDKDFNNEADTPDNFQSRRPNTSFCFLDIRSPGLGDTAMYLCATSRDLVRKTEAFFGQGTRLTVV.

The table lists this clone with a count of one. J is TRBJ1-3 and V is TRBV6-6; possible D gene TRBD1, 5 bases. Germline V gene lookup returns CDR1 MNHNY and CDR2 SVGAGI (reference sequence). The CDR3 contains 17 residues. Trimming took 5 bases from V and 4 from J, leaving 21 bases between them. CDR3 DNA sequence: TGTGCCAGCAGTCCTCCCAGAGGGGCCTCCCAAGGAAACACCATATATTTT. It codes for CASSPPRGASQGNTIYF.

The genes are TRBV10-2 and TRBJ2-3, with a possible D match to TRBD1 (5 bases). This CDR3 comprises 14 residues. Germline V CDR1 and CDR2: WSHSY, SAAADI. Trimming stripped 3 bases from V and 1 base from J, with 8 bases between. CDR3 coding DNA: TGCGCCAGCAGTGACAGGGCCGGCACAGATACGCAGTATTTT. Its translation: CASSDRAGTDTQYF.

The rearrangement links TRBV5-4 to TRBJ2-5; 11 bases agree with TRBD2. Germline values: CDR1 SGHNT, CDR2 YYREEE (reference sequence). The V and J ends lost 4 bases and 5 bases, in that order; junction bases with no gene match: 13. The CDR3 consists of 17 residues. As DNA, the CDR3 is TGTGCCAGCAGCACCTGGTCCCTTAGCGGGGGGGCGGAGACCCAGTACTTC. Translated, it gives CASSTWSLSGGAETQYF.

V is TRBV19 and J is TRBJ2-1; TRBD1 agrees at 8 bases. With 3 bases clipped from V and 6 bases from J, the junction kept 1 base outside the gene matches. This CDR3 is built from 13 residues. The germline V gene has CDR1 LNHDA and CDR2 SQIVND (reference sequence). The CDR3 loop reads CASSMTGVNEQFF. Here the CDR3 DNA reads TGTGCCAGTAGTATGACAGGGGTCAATGAGCAGTTCTTC.

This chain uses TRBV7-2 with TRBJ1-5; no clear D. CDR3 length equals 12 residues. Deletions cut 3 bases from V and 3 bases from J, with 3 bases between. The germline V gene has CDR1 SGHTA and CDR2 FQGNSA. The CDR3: CASSFPNQPQHF. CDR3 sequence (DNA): TGTGCCAGCAGCTTCCCCAATCAGCCCCAGCATTTT.

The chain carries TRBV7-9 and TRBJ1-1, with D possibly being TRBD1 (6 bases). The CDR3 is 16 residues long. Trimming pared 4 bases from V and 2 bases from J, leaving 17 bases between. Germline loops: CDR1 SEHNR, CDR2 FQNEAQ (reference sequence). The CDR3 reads CASSYPGDRLNTEAFF. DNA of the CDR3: TGTGCCAGCAGCTACCCGGGAGACAGGCTTAACACTGAAGCTTTCTTT.

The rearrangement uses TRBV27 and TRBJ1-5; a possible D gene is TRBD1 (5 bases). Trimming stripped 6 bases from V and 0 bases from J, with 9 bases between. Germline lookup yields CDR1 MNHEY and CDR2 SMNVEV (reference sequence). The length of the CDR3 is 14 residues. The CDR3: CASRGGGSNQPQHF. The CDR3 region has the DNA TGTGCCAGCAGAGGCGGGGGTAGCAATCAGCCCCAGCATTTT.

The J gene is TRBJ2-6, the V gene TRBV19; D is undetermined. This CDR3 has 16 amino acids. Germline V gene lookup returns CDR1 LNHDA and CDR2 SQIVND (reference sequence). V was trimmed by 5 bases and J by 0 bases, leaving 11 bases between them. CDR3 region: CASSLAGLSGANVLTF. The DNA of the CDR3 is TGTGCCAGTAGTCTCGCAGGCCTCTCTGGGGCCAACGTCCTGACTTTC.

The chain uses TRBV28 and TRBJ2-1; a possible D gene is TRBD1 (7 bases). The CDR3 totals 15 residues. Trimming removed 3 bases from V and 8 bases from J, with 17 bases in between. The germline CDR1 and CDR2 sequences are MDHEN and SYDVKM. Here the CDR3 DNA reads TGTGCCAGCAGTTTGCCCCAGGAGGGGGCATATGAGCAGTTCTTC. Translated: CASSLPQEGAYEQFF.

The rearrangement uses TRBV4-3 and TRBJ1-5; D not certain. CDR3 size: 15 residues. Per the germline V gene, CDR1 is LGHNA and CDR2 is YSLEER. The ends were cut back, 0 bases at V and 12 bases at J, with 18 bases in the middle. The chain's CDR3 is CASSQEFIAVSVQHF. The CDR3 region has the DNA TGCGCCAGCAGCCAAGAATTTATCGCCGTTAGTGTCCAGCATTTT.

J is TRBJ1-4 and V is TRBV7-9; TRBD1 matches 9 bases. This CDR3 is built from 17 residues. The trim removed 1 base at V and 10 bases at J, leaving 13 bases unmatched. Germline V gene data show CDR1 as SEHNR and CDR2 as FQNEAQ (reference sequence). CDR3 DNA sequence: TGTGCCAGCAGCTTAGGTCCCGGGACAGGGATCGATGGAAAACTGTTTTTT. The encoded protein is CASSLGPGTGIDGKLFF.

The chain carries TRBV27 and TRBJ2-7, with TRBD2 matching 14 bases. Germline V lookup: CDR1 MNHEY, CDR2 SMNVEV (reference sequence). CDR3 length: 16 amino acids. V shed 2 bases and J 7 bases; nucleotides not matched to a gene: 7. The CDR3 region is CASSLGLAGGVREQYF. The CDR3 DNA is TGTGCCAGCAGTTTAGGACTAGCGGGGGGAGTGAGGGAGCAGTACTTC.

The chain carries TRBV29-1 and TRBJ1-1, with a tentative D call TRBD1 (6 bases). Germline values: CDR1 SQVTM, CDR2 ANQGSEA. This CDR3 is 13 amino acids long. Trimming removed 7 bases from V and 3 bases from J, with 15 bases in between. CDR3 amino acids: CSGKTGSHTEAFF. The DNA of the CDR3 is TGCAGCGGTAAAACAGGGAGTCACACTGAAGCTTTCTTT. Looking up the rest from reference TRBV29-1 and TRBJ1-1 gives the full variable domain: SAVISQKPSRDICQRGTSLTIQCQVDSQVTMMFWYRQQPGQSLTLIATANQGSEATYESGFVIDKFPISRPNLTFSTLTVSNMSPEDSSIYLCSGKTGSHTEAFFGQGTRLTVV.

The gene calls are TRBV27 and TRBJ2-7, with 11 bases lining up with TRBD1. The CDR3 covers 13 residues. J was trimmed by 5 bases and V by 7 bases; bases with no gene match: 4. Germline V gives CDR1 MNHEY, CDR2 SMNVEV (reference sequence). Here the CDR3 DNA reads TGTGCCAGCACCCGGACAGGGGGCCACGAGCAGTACTTC. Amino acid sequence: CASTRTGGHEQYF.

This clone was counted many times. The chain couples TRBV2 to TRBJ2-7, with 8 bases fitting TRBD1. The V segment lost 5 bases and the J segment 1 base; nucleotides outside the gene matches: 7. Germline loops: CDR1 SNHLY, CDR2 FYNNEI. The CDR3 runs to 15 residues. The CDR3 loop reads CASSTPGGPSYEQYF. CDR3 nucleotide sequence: TGTGCCAGCAGTACCCCAGGGGGCCCGTCCTACGAGCAGTACTTC.

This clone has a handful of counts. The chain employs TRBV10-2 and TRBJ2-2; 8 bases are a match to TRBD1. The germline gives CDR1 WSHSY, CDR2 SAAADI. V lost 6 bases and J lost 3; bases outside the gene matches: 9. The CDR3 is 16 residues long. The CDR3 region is CASSVHQGADTGELFF. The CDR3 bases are TGCGCCAGCAGCGTTCACCAGGGGGCGGACACCGGGGAGCTGTTTTTT.

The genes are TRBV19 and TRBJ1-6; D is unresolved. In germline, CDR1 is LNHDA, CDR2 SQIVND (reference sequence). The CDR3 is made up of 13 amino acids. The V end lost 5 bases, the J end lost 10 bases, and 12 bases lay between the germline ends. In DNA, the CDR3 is TGTGCCAGTAGTGCCACTAGGGAATCACCCCTCCACTTT. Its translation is CASSATRESPLHF.

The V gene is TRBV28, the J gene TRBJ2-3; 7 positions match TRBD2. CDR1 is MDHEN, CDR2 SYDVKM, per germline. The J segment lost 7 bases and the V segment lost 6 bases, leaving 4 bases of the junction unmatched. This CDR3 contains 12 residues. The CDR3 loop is CASRGGINTQYF. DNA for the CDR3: TGTGCCAGCAGGGGGGGGATCAATACGCAGTATTTT.

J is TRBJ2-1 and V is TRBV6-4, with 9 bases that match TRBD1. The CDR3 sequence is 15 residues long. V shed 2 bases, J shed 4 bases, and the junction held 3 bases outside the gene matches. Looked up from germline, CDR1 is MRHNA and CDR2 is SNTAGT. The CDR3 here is CASSDGDREYNEQFF. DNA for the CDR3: TGTGCCAGCAGTGACGGGGACAGGGAATACAATGAGCAGTTCTTC.

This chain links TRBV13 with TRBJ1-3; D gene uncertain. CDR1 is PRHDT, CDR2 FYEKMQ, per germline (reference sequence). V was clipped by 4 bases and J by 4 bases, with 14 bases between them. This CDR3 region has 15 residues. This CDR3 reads CASSSDGGFGNTIYF. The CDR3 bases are TGTGCCAGCAGCTCAGACGGTGGGTTCGGAAACACCATATATTTT.

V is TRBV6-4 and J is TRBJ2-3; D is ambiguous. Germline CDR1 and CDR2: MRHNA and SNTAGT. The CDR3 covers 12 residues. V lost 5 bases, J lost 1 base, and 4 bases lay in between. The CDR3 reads CASSPGTDTQYF. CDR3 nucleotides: TGTGCCAGCAGTCCGGGCACAGATACGCAGTATTTT.

The CDR3 reads CASSYNRGNGANVLTF. The CDR3 bases are TGTGCCAGCAGTTACAACAGGGGAAATGGGGCCAACGTCCTGACTTTC. This chain links TRBV6-5 with TRBJ2-6; 7 nucleotides align to TRBD1. CDR1 MNHEY and CDR2 SVGAGI come from the germline V gene. This CDR3 spans 16 amino acids. With 2 bases clipped from V and 3 bases from J, the junction kept 4 bases outside the gene matches.

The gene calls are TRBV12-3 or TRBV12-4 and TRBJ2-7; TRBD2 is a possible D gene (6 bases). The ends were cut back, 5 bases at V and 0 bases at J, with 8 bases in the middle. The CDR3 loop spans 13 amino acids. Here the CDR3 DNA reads TGTGCCAGCAGTCCGGGGGTCTCCTACGAGCAGTACTTC. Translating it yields CASSPGVSYEQYF.

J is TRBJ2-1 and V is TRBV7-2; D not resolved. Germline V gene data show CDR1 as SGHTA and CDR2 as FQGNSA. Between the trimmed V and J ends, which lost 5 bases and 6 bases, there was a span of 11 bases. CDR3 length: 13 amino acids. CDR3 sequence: CASSLRLTNEQFF. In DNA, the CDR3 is TGTGCCAGCAGCCTCCGTTTGACCAATGAGCAGTTCTTC.

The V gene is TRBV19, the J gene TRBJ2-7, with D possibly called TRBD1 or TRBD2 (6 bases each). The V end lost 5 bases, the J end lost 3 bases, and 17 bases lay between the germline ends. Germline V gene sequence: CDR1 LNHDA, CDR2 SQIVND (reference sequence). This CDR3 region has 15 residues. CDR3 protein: CASSPGHAGYYEQYF. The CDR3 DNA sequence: TGTGCCAGTAGTCCGGGACACGCGGGGTACTACGAGCAGTACTTC.